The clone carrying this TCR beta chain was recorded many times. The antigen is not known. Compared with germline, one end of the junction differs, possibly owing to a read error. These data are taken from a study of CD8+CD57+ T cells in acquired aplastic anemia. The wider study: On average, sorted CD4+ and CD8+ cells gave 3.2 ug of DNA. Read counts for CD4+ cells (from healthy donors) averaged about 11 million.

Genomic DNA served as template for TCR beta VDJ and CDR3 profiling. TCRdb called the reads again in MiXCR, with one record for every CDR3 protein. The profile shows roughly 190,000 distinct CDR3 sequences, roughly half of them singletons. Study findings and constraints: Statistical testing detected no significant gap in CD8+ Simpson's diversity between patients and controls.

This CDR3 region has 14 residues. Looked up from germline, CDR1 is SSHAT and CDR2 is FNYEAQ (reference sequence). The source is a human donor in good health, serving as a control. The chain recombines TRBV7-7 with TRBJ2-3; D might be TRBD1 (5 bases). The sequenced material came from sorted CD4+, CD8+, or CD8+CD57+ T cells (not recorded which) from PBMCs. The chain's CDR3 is CASSSNRPGDTQYF. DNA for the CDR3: TGTGCTAGCAGCTCGAATCGACCAGGGGATACGCAGTATTTT. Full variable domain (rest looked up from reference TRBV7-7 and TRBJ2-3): GAGVSQSPRYKVTKRGQDVTLRCDPISSHATLYWYQQALGQGPEFLTYFNYEAQPDKSGLPSDRFSAERPEGSISTLTIQRTEQRDSAMYRCASSSNRPGDTQYFGPGTRLTVL.